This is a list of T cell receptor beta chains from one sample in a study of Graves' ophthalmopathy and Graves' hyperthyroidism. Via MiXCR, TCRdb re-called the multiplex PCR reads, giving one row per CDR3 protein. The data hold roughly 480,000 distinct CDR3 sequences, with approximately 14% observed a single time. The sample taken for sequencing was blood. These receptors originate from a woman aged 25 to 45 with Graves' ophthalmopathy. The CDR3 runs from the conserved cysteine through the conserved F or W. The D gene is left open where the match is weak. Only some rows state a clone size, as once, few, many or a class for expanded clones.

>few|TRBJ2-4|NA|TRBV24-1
TGTGCCACCAGTGATTATCCAGGGCGGGGAAACATTCAGTACTTC
CATSDYPGRGNIQYF
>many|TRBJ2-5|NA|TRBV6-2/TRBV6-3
TGTGCCAGCAGTTACCTGGTGGACCAGTACTTC
CASSYLVDQYF
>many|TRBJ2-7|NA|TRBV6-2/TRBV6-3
TGTGCCAGCAGTTACGAGGGGCGCGAGTACTTC
CASSYEGREYF
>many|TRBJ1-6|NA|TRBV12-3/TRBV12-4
TGTGCCAGCAGTTTAAAGGAGAATTCACCCCTCCACTTT
CASSLKENSPLHF
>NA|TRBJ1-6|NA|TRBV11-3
TGTGCCAGCAGCCGAGCAAGCTCCTATAATTCACCCCTCCACTTT
CASSRASSYNSPLHF
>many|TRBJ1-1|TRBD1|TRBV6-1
TGTGCCAGCAGTCAACCCGGGACAGGGCGGACTGAAGCTTTCTTT
CASSQPGTGRTEAFF
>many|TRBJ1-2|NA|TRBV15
TGTGCCACCAGCAGAGATGTCGAACGGCCCAACTATGGCTACACCTTC
CATSRDVERPNYGYTF
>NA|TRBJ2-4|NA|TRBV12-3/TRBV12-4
TGTGCCAGCAGTTTAGGAGGGAGTCTAGCCAAAAACATTCAGTACTTC
CASSLGGSLAKNIQYF
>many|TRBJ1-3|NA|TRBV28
TGTGCCAGCAGTTTTGACAGGAATCTTGGAAACACCATATATTTT
CASSFDRNLGNTIYF
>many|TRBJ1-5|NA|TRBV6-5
TGTGCCAGCAGTTACTCCAACAATCAGCCCCAGCATTTT
CASSYSNNQPQHF
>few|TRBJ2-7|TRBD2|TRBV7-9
TGTGCCAGCAGCTTACCCGGGACTAGCGAGCAGTACTTC
CASSLPGTSEQYF
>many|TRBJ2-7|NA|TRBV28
TGTGCCAGCAGCCCGGGCGGGGAAGGGGCTAGGAGCTACGAGCAGTACTTC
CASSPGGEGARSYEQYF
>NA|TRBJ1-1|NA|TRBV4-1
TGCGCCAGCTCCCCCCGGGGGGGTGCGATGCACACTGAAGCTTTCTTT
CASSPRGGAMHTEAFF
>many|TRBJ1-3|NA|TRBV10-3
TGTGCCATCAGTGCCCCTGGAGGAAACACCATATATTTT
CAISAPGGNTIYF
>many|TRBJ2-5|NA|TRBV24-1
TGTGCCACCAGTGACGTTAGTCGGGAAGAGACCCAGTACTTC
CATSDVSREETQYF
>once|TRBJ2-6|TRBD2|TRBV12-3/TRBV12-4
TGTGCCAGCAGCACTACTAGCGCGGCTGGGGCCAACGTCCTGACTTTC
CASSTTSAAGANVLTF
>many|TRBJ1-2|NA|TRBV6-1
TGTGCCAGCAGTGAACTTATCCGGACAGCCCGCGGCTACACCTTC
CASSELIRTARGYTF
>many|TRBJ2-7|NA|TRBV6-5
TGTGCCAGCGAGTACGGTAGCTCCTACGAGCAGTACTTC
CASEYGSSYEQYF
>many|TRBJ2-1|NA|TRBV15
TGTGCCACCAGCCGCAGGACAAGCGGAAATTACAATGAGCAGTTCTTC
CATSRRTSGNYNEQFF
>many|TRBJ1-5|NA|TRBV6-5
TGTGCCAGCAGTTACTCCCGGGGACCCAATCAGCCCCAGCATTTT
CASSYSRGPNQPQHF
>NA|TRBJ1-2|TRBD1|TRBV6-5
TGTGCCAGCAGTTACAAGGGGGCATTATGGAGCTACACCTTC
CASSYKGALWSYTF
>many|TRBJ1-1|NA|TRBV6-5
TGTGCCAGCTCTTACTTCCGGGAGGGCACTGAAGCTTTCTTT
CASSYFREGTEAFF
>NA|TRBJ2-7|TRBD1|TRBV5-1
TGCGCCAGCAGCTGGATCACAGGGGGCTCCTACGAGCAGTACTTC
CASSWITGGSYEQYF
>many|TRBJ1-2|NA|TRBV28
TGTGCCAGCAGTTTCCCCGGGGGCCTCTATGGCTACACCTTC
CASSFPGGLYGYTF
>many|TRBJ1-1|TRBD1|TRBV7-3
TGTGCCAGCAGCTCGGGACAGAGGAGCGCTGAAGCTTTCTTT
CASSSGQRSAEAFF
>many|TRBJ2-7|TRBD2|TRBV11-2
TGTGCCAGCAGCTCACGTCAGGCTAGCGGGGGGTTCTCCTACGAGCAGTACTTC
CASSSRQASGGFSYEQYF
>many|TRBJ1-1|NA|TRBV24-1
TGTGCCACCAGTGACACGACTGCTGAAGCTTTCTTT
CATSDTTAEAFF
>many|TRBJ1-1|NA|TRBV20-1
TGCAGTGCTAGAGACAGAGGGCCCTTCCTGGCGGGTGGTGAAGCTTTCTTT
CSARDRGPFLAGGEAFF
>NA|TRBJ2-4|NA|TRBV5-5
TGTGCCAGCAGCCCCCCCCCCCTAAACATTCAGTACTTC
CASSPPPLNIQYF
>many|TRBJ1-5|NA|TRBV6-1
TGTGCCAGCAGCTCAGGCAGCTTTAGCAATCAGCCCCAGCATTTT
CASSSGSFSNQPQHF
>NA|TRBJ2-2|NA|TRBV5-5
TGTGCCAGCAGCTCCCTGACAGGTGTCACCGGGGAGCTGTTTTTT
CASSSLTGVTGELFF
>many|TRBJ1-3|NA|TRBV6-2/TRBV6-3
TGTGCCAGCAGCACCGGGATGACCATATATTTT
CASSTGMTIYF
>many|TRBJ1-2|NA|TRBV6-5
TGTGCCAGCAGTACAGTTAACTATGGCTACACCTTC
CASSTVNYGYTF
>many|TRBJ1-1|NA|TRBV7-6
TGTGCCAGCAGCTATCCAGGGGCCGAAGCTTTCTTT
CASSYPGAEAFF
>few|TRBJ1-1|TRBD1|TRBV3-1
TGTGCCAGCAGCCAGTTATGGGACAGTACTGAAGCTTTCTTT
CASSQLWDSTEAFF
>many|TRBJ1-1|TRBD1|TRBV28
TGTGCCAGCAGTATCAGTTTAGGGGGACAGGTCGGCGCTTTCTTT
CASSISLGGQVGAFF
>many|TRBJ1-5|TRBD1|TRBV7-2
TGTGCCAGCAGCAACAGGGGTGGCAATCAGCCCCAGCATTTT
CASSNRGGNQPQHF
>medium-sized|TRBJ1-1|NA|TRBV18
TGTGCCAGCAGCGGGGTGGGCACTGAAGCTTTCTTT
CASSGVGTEAFF
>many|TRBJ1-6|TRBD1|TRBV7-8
TGTGCCAGCAGCTTGGAACCCGGGACAGGGGTATCACCCCTCCACTTT
CASSLEPGTGVSPLHF
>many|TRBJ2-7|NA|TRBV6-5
TGTGCCAGGGGGAAGGTCGTCACCTACGAGCAGTACTTC
CARGKVVTYEQYF
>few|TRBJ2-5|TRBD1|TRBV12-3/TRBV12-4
TGTGCCAGCAGATACACCGGGACAGGTGGGGAGACCCAGTACTTC
CASRYTGTGGETQYF
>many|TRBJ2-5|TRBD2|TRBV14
TGTGCCAGCAGCCAAGACTTTCGACTAGCGGGAGAGGAGACCCAGTACTTC
CASSQDFRLAGEETQYF
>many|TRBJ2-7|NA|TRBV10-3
TGTGCCACCTCTCCAGTTAGCTCCTACGAGCAGTACTTC
CATSPVSSYEQYF
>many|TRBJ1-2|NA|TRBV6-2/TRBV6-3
TGTGCCAGCAGAACGGACCAGTTTAGGCCGACCGGCTACACCTTC
CASRTDQFRPTGYTF
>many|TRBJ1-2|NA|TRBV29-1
TGCAGCGTGGTGGGGGAGTATGCCTATGGCTACACCTTC
CSVVGEYAYGYTF
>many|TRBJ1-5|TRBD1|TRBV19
TGTGCCAGTAGTTTAACAGGGGATCCTAACTATCAGCCCCAGCATTTT
CASSLTGDPNYQPQHF
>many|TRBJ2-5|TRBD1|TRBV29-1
TGCAGCCTGGGACAGGGAAGAGGGGAGACCCAGTACTTC
CSLGQGRGETQYF
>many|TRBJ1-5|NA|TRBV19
TGTGCCAGTATGGCCGGAGGTCAGCCCCAGCATTTT
CASMAGGQPQHF
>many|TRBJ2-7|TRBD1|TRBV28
TGTGCCAGCAGACGCCGACAGGGCTACGAGCAGTACTTC
CASRRRQGYEQYF
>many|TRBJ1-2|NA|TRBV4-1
TGCGCCAGCAGCCAAGAAGGGTTCAGGGCGGATGGCTACACCTTC
CASSQEGFRADGYTF
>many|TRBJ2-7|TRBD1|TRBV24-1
TGTGCCACTACAGGGGAAGAGCAGTACTTC
CATTGEEQYF
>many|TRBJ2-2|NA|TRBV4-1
TGCGCCAGCAGCCTCCACGGGGAGCTGTTTTTT
CASSLHGELFF
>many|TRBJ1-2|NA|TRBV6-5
TGTGCCAGCAGTTACTCTCAGGATAACTATGGCTACACCTTC
CASSYSQDNYGYTF
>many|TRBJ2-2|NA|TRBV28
TGTGCCAGCAGTTTTGGGGCGTCGAACACCGGGGAGCTGTTTTTT
CASSFGASNTGELFF
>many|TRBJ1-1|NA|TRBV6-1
TGTGCCAGCAGAGGAAGGGGCGAGAACACTGAAGCTTTCTTT
CASRGRGENTEAFF
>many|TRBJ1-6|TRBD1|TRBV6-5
TGTGCCAGCAGTTACTCAGGGGGCAGAAATTCACCCCTCCACTTT
CASSYSGGRNSPLHF
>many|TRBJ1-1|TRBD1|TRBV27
TGTGCCAGCAGACCCGTTACAGGGGGCCCGAACACTGAAGCTTTCTTT
CASRPVTGGPNTEAFF